This note documents a single T cell receptor (beta chain) sequence. No antigen is known for it. This entry comes from a study of CD8+ T cells in alopecia areata. Study-level findings and limits: Compared with mice, patients displayed less clear TCR sharing, possibly for HLA-related reasons. Affected scalp, especially in alopecia totalis/universalis, had a higher clonality than normal scalp did. Scalp repertoires also include resident alphabeta T cells from normal skin.

RNA extraction and reverse transcription yielded cDNA as sequencing template. Some clones are missing from TCRdb's copy, which holds only in-frame ones; the method was immunoSEQ multiplex PCR. The sample lists 150,000 to 200,000 clones, around 55% seen once, with about 4.4% in the top ten. Germline-derived CDR1 and CDR2 are SGHDT and YYEEEE. The CDR3 consists of 15 residues. The V segment lost 4 bases and the J segment 7 bases; nucleotides outside the gene matches: 6. From PBMCs, CD4+ and CD8+ T cells were sorted. V gene TRBV5-6 combines with J gene TRBJ2-1; TRBD2 matches at 12 bases. This receptor was taken from a human donor in good health. The sample consisted of CD4+ T cells sorted from blood. Here the CDR3 DNA reads TGTGCCAGCAGCCCGACTAGCGGGAGTGCTAATGAGCAGTTCTTC. It encodes CASSPTSGSANEQFF. The whole variable domain, remainder taken from reference TRBV5-6 and TRBJ2-1, is DAGVTQSPTHLIKTRGQQVTLRCSPKSGHDTVSWYQQALGQGPQFIFQYYEEEERQRGNFPDRFSGHQFPNYSSELNVNALLLGDSALYLCASSPTSGSANEQFFGPGTRLTVL.